Shown below are 30 T cell receptor beta chains from a single sample sequenced in a study of cytomegalovirus exposure and HLA in healthy donors (dated by TCRdb to between 2016 and 2019). Libraries came from the immunoSEQ multiplex PCR assay. For the multiplex PCR, a mixture combining 60 forward primers for TCR Vbeta segments and 13 reverse primers for TCR Jbeta segments was used. Here the immuneACCESS table is served through TCRdb, limited to in-frame sequences with V and J called. Missing clones are a known gap in these copies; in checked studies unresolved V genes cover under half, and the rest lacks a known reason. This sample comprises about 190,000 clones, roughly four fifths of them detected only once. 2.5% to 3.5% of the sample lies in the top ten. The material sequenced was PBMCs. The receptors here all came from a woman in her 30s in good health and CMV-seropositive.

In its sample, this clone was seen once. The chain is built from TRBV28 and TRBJ1-1; no firm D call. CDR3 length: 14 residues. V was shortened by 2 bases and J by 0 bases, with 7 bases between the two germline ends. The germline V gene encodes CDR1 MDHEN and CDR2 SYDVKM. The CDR3, as DNA: TGTGCCAGCAGTTTACTGACTATGAACACTGAAGCTTTCTTT. Its protein is CASSLLTMNTEAFF.

The chain couples TRBV18 to TRBJ1-1; maybe TRBD1 (6 bases). Germline CDR1 and CDR2: KGHSH and LQKENI. The CDR3 runs 15 residues. V was cut by 3 bases and J by 1 base, with 12 bases left in between. The CDR3 region is CASSPLDSQNTEAFF. The CDR3 DNA is TGTGCCAGCTCACCCCTGGACAGCCAGAACACTGAAGCTTTCTTT. Full variable domain (outside the CDR3, taken from reference TRBV18 and TRBJ1-1): NAGVMQNPRHLVRRRGQEARLRCSPMKGHSHVYWYRQLPEEGLKFMVYLQKENIIDESGMPKERFSAEFPKEGPSILRIQQVVRGDSAAYFCASSPLDSQNTEAFFGQGTRLTVV.

The chain is built from TRBV15 and TRBJ2-2; weak D call: TRBD1 (6 bases). The CDR3 is 16 residues long. V was pared by 1 base and J by 2 bases, with 11 bases between. CDR1 and CDR2 from the germline V gene are LNHNV and YYDKDF (reference sequence). The CDR3 reads CATSRGGQGNTGELFF. The CDR3 nucleotides are TGTGCCACCAGCAGAGGGGGGCAGGGAAACACCGGGGAGCTGTTTTTT.

This chain connects TRBV19 to TRBJ2-1; 9 nucleotides align to TRBD1. This CDR3 is 15 amino acids long. The ends lost 6 bases at V and 2 bases at J; junction bases unmatched: 5. Per the germline V gene, CDR1 is LNHDA and CDR2 is SQIVND (reference sequence). CDR3 DNA: TGTGCCAGTAGCCCGGGACAGGGAGCCTACAATGAGCAGTTCTTC. Translating it yields CASSPGQGAYNEQFF.

The rearrangement uses TRBV21-1 and TRBJ2-5; the D call of TRBD2 is as the table states it, not checked on the DNA. TRBV21-1 is recorded as a pseudogene. The CDR3 length is 15 residues. The CDR3 loop reads CASVEGGALGKTQYF. CDR3 bases: TGTGCCAGCGTGGAGGGGGGGGCGCTTGGAAAGACCCAGTACTTC.

CDR3 DNA: TGTGCCACCAGCACTAGCGGGAGGGGTGGGACGCAGTATTTT. Its translation: CATSTSGRGGTQYF. The V and J genes are TRBV15 and TRBJ2-3, with 12 nucleotides matching TRBD2. V shed 4 bases and J 9 bases; nucleotides not matched to a gene: 5. Germline V CDR1 and CDR2: LNHNV, YYDKDF (reference sequence). The CDR3 covers 14 residues.

The rearrangement joins TRBV5-1 to TRBJ1-2; the match to TRBD1 covers 7 bases. CDR1 and CDR2 from the germline V gene are SGHRS and YFSETQ. The CDR3 loop spans 14 amino acids. With V trimmed by 4 bases and J by 6 bases, 9 bases remained unmatched. Here the CDR3 DNA reads TGCGCCAGCAGCGCCCCAGGGGGGACCCATGGCTACACCTTC. Translation gives CASSAPGGTHGYTF.

In its sample, this clone was seen once. The chain uses TRBV28 and TRBJ2-2; TRBD2 matches 9 bases. Trimming at V came to 4 bases and at J to 8 bases, leaving 8 bases not matched to a gene. CDR1 and CDR2 (germline): MDHEN, SYDVKM. This CDR3 comprises 15 residues. CDR3 sequence (DNA): TGTGCCAGCAGTTATCTGACTAGCGGAAAGGGGGAGCTGTTTTTT. Its protein is CASSYLTSGKGELFF.

This clone was observed a handful of times. V and J are TRBV10-1 and TRBJ1-6, with D possibly being TRBD1 (5 bases). This CDR3 spans 15 amino acids. The germline CDR1 and CDR2 sequences are WNHNN and SYGVQD (reference sequence). Deletions cut 0 bases from V and 6 bases from J, with 9 bases between. CDR3 region: CASSESTGFNSPLHF. The CDR3 DNA sequence: TGCGCCAGCAGTGAGTCCACAGGATTTAATTCACCCCTCCACTTT.

This clone appeared a few times. V gene TRBV5-6 combines with J gene TRBJ2-1; the D gene is possibly TRBD1 (6 bases). The germline V gene has CDR1 SGHDT and CDR2 YYEEEE. CDR3 length equals 16 residues. Between the trimmed V and J ends, which lost 3 bases and 0 bases, there was a span of 13 bases. This CDR3 is CASSSWTASSYNEQFF. CDR3 bases: TGTGCCAGCAGCTCTTGGACAGCTAGCTCCTACAATGAGCAGTTCTTC.

This clone has just a few counts. The CDR3 here is CASSLRLAGPDTQYF. The CDR3 bases are TGTGCCAGCAGCCTGAGACTAGCGGGGCCAGATACGCAGTATTTT. The J gene is TRBJ2-3, the V gene TRBV5-6, with TRBD2 matching 11 bases. Per germline, CDR1 SGHDT and CDR2 YYEEEE. Trimming cost V 4 bases and J 4 bases; bases outside gene matches: 5. There are 15 residues in the CDR3.

The chain joins TRBV10-3 to TRBJ2-1; TRBD2 agrees at 8 bases. V was clipped by 11 bases and J by 3 bases; unmatched bases: 15. CDR1 and CDR2 (germline): ENHRY, SYGVKD. The CDR3 is made up of 16 amino acids. The CDR3 nucleotides are TGTGCCGCACAGACCTCAAGCGGGAGTGACTACAATGAGCAGTTCTTC. Its translation: CAAQTSSGSDYNEQFF.

The chain recombines TRBV5-5 with TRBJ2-4, with D possibly TRBD2 on 5 matching bases. Trimming stripped 4 bases from V and 10 bases from J, with 9 bases between. Germline CDR1 reads SGHKS; CDR2 reads YYEKEE (reference sequence). The CDR3 covers 11 residues. The CDR3 DNA sequence: TGTGCCAGCAGCGAGGGCGGGATTCAGTACTTC. This translates into CASSEGGIQYF.

The rearrangement joins TRBV10-3 to TRBJ2-7; no definite D call. Germline V lookup: CDR1 ENHRY, CDR2 SYGVKD. Trimming left V 0 bases short and J 3 bases short, with 9 bases between. The CDR3 sequence is 14 residues long. The CDR3 bases are TGTGCCATCAGTGAGTCGCGCGGAGACTACGAGCAGTACTTC. It encodes CAISESRGDYEQYF.

This clone was picked up one time. The J gene is TRBJ1-5, the V gene TRBV7-9, with D unresolved. There are 17 residues in the CDR3. V was trimmed by 2 bases and J by 1 base, leaving 15 bases between them. Looked up from germline, CDR1 is SEHNR and CDR2 is FQNEAQ (reference sequence). The CDR3 protein is CASSLYAGRGSNQPQHF. The CDR3 nucleotides are TGTGCCAGCAGCTTATACGCCGGGCGGGGAAGCAATCAGCCCCAGCATTTT.

This chain uses TRBV14 with TRBJ2-2; perhaps TRBD2 as D (5 bases). There are 13 residues in the CDR3. CDR1 SGHDN and CDR2 FVKESK come from the germline V gene. V shed 5 bases and J shed 9 bases, with 13 bases lying between them. The CDR3 is CASSRGNPRELFF. DNA of the CDR3: TGTGCCAGCAGCAGAGGGAATCCTCGGGAGCTGTTTTTT.

The chain couples TRBV28 to TRBJ2-7, with 10 bases fitting TRBD2. The V segment lost 2 bases and the J segment 8 bases; nucleotides outside the gene matches: 18. The CDR3 consists of 18 residues. The germline CDR1 and CDR2 sequences are MDHEN and SYDVKM. Written as DNA, the CDR3 is TGTGCCAGCAGTTTAACCACGCCGGGGAGCGGGAGGGCCAGAAAGCAGTACTTC. Translating gives CASSLTTPGSGRARKQYF. Full variable domain (rest looked up from reference TRBV28 and TRBJ2-7): DVKVTQSSRYLVKRTGEKVFLECVQDMDHENMFWYRQDPGLGLRLIYFSYDVKMKEKGDIPEGYSVSREKKERFSLILESASTNQTSMYLCASSLTTPGSGRARKQYFGPGTRLTVT.

The J gene is TRBJ1-3, the V gene TRBV6-5; 7 bases are a match to TRBD1. V dropped 3 bases and J dropped 9; count of bases not matched to a gene: 5. Germline values: CDR1 MNHEY, CDR2 SVGAGI. The CDR3 contains 13 residues. CDR3 protein: CASSYRQGGTIYF. CDR3 nucleotide sequence: TGTGCCAGCAGTTATCGACAGGGCGGCACCATATATTTT.

The chain uses TRBV11-2 and TRBJ2-3; possible D gene TRBD2, 6 bases. Germline V gives CDR1 SGHAT, CDR2 FQNNGV. There are 16 residues in the CDR3. Between the trimmed V and J ends, which lost 1 base and 0 bases, there was a span of 11 bases. As DNA, the CDR3 is TGTGCCAGCAGCTTAGTTCGGGCGGGGAGCACAGATACGCAGTATTTT. Translation gives CASSLVRAGSTDTQYF.

This chain joins TRBV14 and TRBJ1-1; D might be TRBD1 (5 bases). Germline lookup yields CDR1 SGHDN and CDR2 FVKESK. Trimming took off 4 bases at V and 4 bases at J, with 10 bases between the two ends. The CDR3 totals 13 residues. The CDR3 protein is CASSLRGTTEAFF. DNA of the CDR3: TGTGCCAGCAGCCTCCGGGGGACCACTGAAGCTTTCTTT.

J is TRBJ1-2 and V is TRBV7-2, with D maybe TRBD1 (5 bases). Germline values: CDR1 SGHTA, CDR2 FQGNSA. The CDR3 runs to 13 residues. With 5 bases removed from V and 2 bases from J, the gap between germline ends came to 9 bases. This chain's CDR3 is CASSPDRNYGYTF. The DNA of the CDR3 is TGTGCCAGCAGCCCAGACAGAAACTATGGCTACACCTTC.

This clone has more than one count but fewer than ten. The chain carries TRBV5-6 and TRBJ1-1; perhaps TRBD1 as D (6 bases). V lost 7 bases to trimming and J lost 1 base, with 14 bases between them. The CDR3 has 14 residues. Germline assignment: CDR1 SGHDT and CDR2 YYEEEE. The CDR3 here is CASGQQGRNTEAFF. The CDR3 nucleotides read TGTGCCAGCGGACAACAGGGTAGGAACACTGAAGCTTTCTTT.

This clone was found a few times. This chain joins TRBV13 and TRBJ1-3; D is possibly TRBD1 (6 bases). CDR3 length equals 21 residues. The V end lost 1 base, the J end lost 0 bases, and 25 bases lay between the germline ends. The germline CDR1 and CDR2 sequences are PRHDT and FYEKMQ (reference sequence). The CDR3 nucleotides read TGTGCCAGCAGCTTAGACCTGATCGACAGGAGCAAAACCGACTCTGGAAACACCATATATTTT. This gives the protein CASSLDLIDRSKTDSGNTIYF. Using reference TRBV13 and TRBJ1-3 for the parts outside the CDR3, the full variable domain is AAGVIQSPRHLIKEKRETATLKCYPIPRHDTVYWYQQGPGQDPQFLISFYEKMQSDKGSIPDRFSAQQFSDYHSELNMSSLELGDSALYFCASSLDLIDRSKTDSGNTIYFGEGSWLTVV.

The chain carries TRBV11-2 and TRBJ2-2; 9 nucleotides line up with TRBD2. The CDR3 covers 19 residues. CDR1 is SGHAT and CDR2 is FQNNGV in the germline V gene. Unmatched junction bases numbered 17, after V lost 6 bases and J lost 3 bases. CDR3 residues: CASRGRWGREGPDTGELFF. The CDR3 bases are TGTGCCAGCAGGGGTCGCTGGGGGCGGGAGGGCCCTGACACCGGGGAGCTGTTTTTT.

V is TRBV6-5 and J is TRBJ2-2, with 9 nucleotides matching TRBD1. The CDR3 is made up of 16 amino acids. J lost 6 bases, V lost 2 bases, and 7 bases had no gene match. In germline, CDR1 is MNHEY, CDR2 SVGAGI. This CDR3 is CASSYRYRGQAGELFF. CDR3 sequence (DNA): TGTGCCAGCAGTTACAGATACAGGGGGCAAGCCGGGGAGCTGTTTTTT.

This clone was counted a single time. The CDR3 DNA reads TGTGCCAGCAGCTTCGGCGGTCTAAATAATTCACCCCTCCACTTT. Translation: CASSFGGLNNSPLHF. This rearrangement joins TRBV5-4 to TRBJ1-6; D remains ambiguous. The germline gives CDR1 SGHNT, CDR2 YYREEE (reference sequence). The CDR3 totals 15 residues. Trimming shortened V by 2 bases and J by 5 bases, and 11 bases separated the two germline ends.

This chain links TRBV11-2 with TRBJ2-1; 12 bases are a match to TRBD2. Per the germline V gene, CDR1 is SGHAT and CDR2 is FQNNGV. The V and J ends lost 0 bases and 9 bases, in that order; junction bases with no gene match: 9. The length of the CDR3 is 17 residues. DNA of the CDR3: TGTGCCAGCAGCTTAGATCTGGCTAGCGGGAGGGCCTCTGAGCAGTTCTTC. Translated, it gives CASSLDLASGRASEQFF.

The gene calls are TRBV28 and TRBJ2-7, with 7 positions matching TRBD1. Germline V lookup: CDR1 MDHEN, CDR2 SYDVKM. CDR3 length: 14 amino acids. The V segment lost 9 bases and the J segment 6 bases; nucleotides outside the gene matches: 14. CDR3 loop: CASSYRGTGAEQYF. The CDR3 nucleotides are TGTGCCAGTTCCTACAGGGGCACGGGCGCCGAGCAGTACTTC.

CDR3: CASSGTGTYEQYF. In DNA, the CDR3 is TGTGCCAGCAGCGGGACAGGGACCTACGAGCAGTACTTC. This chain uses TRBV28 with TRBJ2-7; TRBD1 matches 9 bases. The CDR3 spans 13 residues. The J segment lost 2 bases and the V segment lost 6 bases, leaving 2 bases of the junction unmatched. Germline assignment: CDR1 MDHEN and CDR2 SYDVKM. Complete variable domain (other parts from reference TRBV28 and TRBJ2-7): DVKVTQSSRYLVKRTGEKVFLECVQDMDHENMFWYRQDPGLGLRLIYFSYDVKMKEKGDIPEGYSVSREKKERFSLILESASTNQTSMYLCASSGTGTYEQYFGPGTRLTVT.

The chain is built from TRBV14 and TRBJ2-5, with TRBD2 identical over 10 bases. After removal of 4 bases from V and 3 bases from J, the junction contained 8 bases not matched to a gene. Germline CDR1 is SGHDN and CDR2 is FVKESK. The CDR3 consists of 16 residues. The CDR3 bases are TGTGCCAGCAGCCTATTCGACAGCGGGAGGGAAGAGACCCAGTACTTC. It translates to CASSLFDSGREETQYF.